The 6 T cell receptor beta chains presented below share a single source sample, sequenced in a study of blood T cell repertoires in COVID-19. Clones were sequenced by immunoSEQ multiplex PCR, and TCRdb holds only the in-frame ones, with some missing. The data show 300,000 to 400,000 clones, about nine tenths seen once. Sample: peripheral blood. These receptors all stem from a woman between 70 and 85 years old with COVID-19, enrolled during active disease.

V gene TRBV7-9 combines with J gene TRBJ1-1, with unresolved D. The CDR3 length is 13 residues. V lost 3 bases and J 4 bases, leaving 9 bases between the germline ends. The germline CDR1 and CDR2 sequences are SEHNR and FQNEAQ (reference sequence). This CDR3 is CASSFFYSTEAFF. The DNA for the CDR3 is TGTGCCAGCAGCTTTTTCTACAGCACTGAAGCTTTCTTT.

The CDR3 sequence is CASSFGGSYGYTF. In DNA form, the CDR3 reads TGTGCCAGCAGTTTCGGCGGTTCCTATGGCTACACCTTC. V is TRBV27 and J is TRBJ1-2; D remains unclear. CDR1 is MNHEY and CDR2 is SMNVEV in the germline V gene (reference sequence). Between the trimmed V and J ends, which lost 3 bases and 4 bases, there was a span of 9 bases. The CDR3 loop spans 13 amino acids.

This chain connects TRBV27 to TRBJ2-3; D call uncertain. The V and J ends lost 2 bases and 1 base respectively, with 7 bases between them. Germline V gene sequence: CDR1 MNHEY, CDR2 SMNVEV (reference sequence). This CDR3 has 14 residues. CDR3 amino acids: CASSLIRGTDTQYF. Here the CDR3 DNA reads TGTGCCAGCAGTTTAATCCGTGGCACAGATACGCAGTATTTT.

The chain combines TRBV21-1 with TRBJ1-2; the D segment call TRBD1 is taken from the table without a DNA check. TRBV21-1 is recorded as a pseudogene. The CDR3 is 13 amino acids. The CDR3 DNA is TGTGCCAGCAGGGGACAGGGACTGTATGGCTACACCTTC. This encodes CASRGQGLYGYTF.

The chain links TRBV24-1 to TRBJ2-2, with 7 nucleotides matching TRBD1. V was clipped by 4 bases and J by 5 bases; unmatched bases: 6. The germline V gene encodes CDR1 KGHDR and CDR2 SFDVKD. This CDR3 has 15 amino acids. In nucleotides, the CDR3 is TGTGCCACCAGTGACTGGACAGGATTGACCGGGGAGCTGTTTTTT. This encodes CATSDWTGLTGELFF.

J is TRBJ2-3 and V is TRBV20-1; 8 bases map to TRBD2. The germline CDR1 and CDR2 sequences are DFQATT and SNEGSKA (reference sequence). J gave up 4 bases and V 3 bases, and 6 bases lay outside the gene matches. This CDR3 spans 14 amino acids. Written as DNA, the CDR3 is TGCAGTGCTAGTCAAGCGGGGGTAGCAGATACGCAGTATTTT. This gives the protein CSASQAGVADTQYF.